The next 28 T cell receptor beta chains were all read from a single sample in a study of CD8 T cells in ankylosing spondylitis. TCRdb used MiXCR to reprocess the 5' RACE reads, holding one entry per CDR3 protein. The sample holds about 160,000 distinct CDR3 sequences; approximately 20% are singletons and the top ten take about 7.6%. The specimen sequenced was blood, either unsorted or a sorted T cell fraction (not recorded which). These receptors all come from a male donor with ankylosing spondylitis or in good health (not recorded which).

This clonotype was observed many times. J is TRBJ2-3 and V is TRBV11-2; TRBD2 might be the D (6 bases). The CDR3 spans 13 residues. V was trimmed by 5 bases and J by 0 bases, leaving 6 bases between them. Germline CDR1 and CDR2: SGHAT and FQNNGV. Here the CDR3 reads CASSGTSTDTQYF. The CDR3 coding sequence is TGTGCCAGCAGCGGGACTAGCACAGATACGCAGTATTTT.

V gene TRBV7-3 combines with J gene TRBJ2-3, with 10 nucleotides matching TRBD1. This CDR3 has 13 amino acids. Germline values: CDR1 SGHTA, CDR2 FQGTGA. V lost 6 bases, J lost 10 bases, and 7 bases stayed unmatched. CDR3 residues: CASSPGQGYSQYF. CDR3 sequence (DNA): TGTGCCAGCAGTCCGGGACAGGGGTACTCGCAGTATTTT.

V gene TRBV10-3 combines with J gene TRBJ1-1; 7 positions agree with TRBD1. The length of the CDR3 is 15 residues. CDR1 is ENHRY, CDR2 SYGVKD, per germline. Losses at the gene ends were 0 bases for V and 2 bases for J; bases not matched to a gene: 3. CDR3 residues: CAISESTGVNTEAFF. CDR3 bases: TGTGCCATCAGTGAGTCAACAGGGGTAAACACTGAAGCTTTCTTT.

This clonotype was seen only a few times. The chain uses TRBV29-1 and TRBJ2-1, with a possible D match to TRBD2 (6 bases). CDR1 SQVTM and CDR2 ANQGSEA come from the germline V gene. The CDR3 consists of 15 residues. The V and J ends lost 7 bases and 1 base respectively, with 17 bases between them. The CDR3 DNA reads TGCAGCGCTCCTACCCCGGGAGTTTCCTACAATGAGCAGTTCTTC. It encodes CSAPTPGVSYNEQFF.

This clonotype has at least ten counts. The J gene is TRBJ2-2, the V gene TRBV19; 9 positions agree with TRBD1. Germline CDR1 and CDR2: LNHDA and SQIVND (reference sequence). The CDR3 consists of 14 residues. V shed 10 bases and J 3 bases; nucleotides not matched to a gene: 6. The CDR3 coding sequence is TGTGCCACCCGACAGGGGGTTTACACCGGGGAGCTGTTTTTT. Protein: CATRQGVYTGELFF.

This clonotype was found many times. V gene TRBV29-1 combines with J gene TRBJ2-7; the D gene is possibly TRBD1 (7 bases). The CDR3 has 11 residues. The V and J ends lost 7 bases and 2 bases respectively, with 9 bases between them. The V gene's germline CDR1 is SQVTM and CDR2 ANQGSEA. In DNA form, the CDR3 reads TGCAGCGGCGGGACAGCCTACGAGCAGTACTTC. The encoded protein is CSGGTAYEQYF.

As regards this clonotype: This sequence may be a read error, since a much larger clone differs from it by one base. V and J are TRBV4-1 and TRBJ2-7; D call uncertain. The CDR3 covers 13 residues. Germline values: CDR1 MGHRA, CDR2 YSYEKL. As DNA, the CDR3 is TGCGCCAGCAGCCAAGGTGAGCTCTACGAGCACTACTTC. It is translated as CASSQGELYEHYF.

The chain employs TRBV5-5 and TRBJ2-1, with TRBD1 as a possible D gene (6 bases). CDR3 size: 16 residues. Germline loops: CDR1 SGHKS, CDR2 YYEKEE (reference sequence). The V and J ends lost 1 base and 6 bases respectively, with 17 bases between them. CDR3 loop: CASSLWAGVKGNEQFF. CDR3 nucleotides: TGTGCCAGCAGCTTGTGGGCAGGGGTAAAGGGCAATGAGCAGTTCTTC.

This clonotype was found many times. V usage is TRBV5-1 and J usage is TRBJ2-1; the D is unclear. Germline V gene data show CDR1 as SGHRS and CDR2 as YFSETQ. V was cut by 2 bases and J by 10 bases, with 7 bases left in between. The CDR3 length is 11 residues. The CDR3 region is CASSLLAEQFF. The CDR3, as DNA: TGCGCCAGCAGCTTATTAGCAGAGCAGTTCTTC.

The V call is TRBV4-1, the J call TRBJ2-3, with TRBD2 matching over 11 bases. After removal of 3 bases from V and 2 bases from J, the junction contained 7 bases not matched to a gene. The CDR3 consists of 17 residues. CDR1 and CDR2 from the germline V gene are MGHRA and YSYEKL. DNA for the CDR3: TGCGCCAGCAGCCAGAGAGTAGCGGGAGGGCCCACAGATACGCAGTATTTT. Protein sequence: CASSQRVAGGPTDTQYF.

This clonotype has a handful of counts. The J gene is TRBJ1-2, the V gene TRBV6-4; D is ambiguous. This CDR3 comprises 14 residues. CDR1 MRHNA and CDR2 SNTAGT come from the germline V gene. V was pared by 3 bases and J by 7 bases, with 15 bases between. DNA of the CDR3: TGTGCCAGCAGTGAGGCTCCGGGATACGCTGGCTACACCTTC. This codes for CASSEAPGYAGYTF.

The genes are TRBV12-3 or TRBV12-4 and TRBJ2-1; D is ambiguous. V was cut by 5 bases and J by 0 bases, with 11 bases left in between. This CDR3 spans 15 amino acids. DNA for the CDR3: TGTGCCAGCAGTCCCCGGAGAGTCTCCTACAATGAGCAGTTCTTC. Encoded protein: CASSPRRVSYNEQFF.

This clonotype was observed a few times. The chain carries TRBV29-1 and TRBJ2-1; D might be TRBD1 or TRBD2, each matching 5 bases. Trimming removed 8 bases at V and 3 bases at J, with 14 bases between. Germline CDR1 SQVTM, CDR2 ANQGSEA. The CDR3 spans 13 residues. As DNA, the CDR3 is TGCAGCCATTCTACTGGGGGCTACAATGAGCAGTTCTTC. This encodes CSHSTGGYNEQFF.

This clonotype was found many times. Here the CDR3 reads CSTRTSPNTGELFF. In DNA form, the CDR3 reads TGCAGCACGAGAACCTCCCCCAACACCGGGGAGCTGTTTTTT. The V call is TRBV29-1, the J call TRBJ2-2; D not certain. The ends were cut back, 8 bases at V and 2 bases at J, with 15 bases in the middle. The CDR3 has 14 amino acids. CDR1 and CDR2 from the germline V gene are SQVTM and ANQGSEA.

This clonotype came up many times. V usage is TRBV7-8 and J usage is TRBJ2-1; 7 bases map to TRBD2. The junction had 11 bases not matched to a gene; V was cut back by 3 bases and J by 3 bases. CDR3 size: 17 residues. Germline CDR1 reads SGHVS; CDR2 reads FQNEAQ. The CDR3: CASSFQHTPSGYNEQFF. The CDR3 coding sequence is TGTGCCAGCAGCTTCCAGCATACACCTAGCGGCTACAATGAGCAGTTCTTC.

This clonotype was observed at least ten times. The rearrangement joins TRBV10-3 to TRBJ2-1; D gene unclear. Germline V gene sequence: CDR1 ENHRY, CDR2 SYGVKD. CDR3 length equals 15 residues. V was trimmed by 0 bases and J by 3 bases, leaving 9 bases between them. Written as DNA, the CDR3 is TGTGCCATCAGTGAGTCGACTTCGGTCTACAATGAGCAGTTCTTC. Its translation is CAISESTSVYNEQFF.

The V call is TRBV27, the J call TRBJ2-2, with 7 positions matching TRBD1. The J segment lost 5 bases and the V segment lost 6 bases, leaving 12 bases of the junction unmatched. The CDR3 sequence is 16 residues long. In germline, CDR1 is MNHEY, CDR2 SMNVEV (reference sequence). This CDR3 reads CASRISGTVETGELFF. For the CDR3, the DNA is TGTGCCAGCAGAATATCCGGGACAGTGGAGACCGGGGAGCTGTTTTTT.

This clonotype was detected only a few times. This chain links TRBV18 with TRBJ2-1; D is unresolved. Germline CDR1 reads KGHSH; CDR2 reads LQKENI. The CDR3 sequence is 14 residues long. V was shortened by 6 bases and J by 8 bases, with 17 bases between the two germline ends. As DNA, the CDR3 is TGTGCCAGCTCTCCTCTCCGACCTGGGGATGAGCAGTTCTTC. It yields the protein CASSPLRPGDEQFF.

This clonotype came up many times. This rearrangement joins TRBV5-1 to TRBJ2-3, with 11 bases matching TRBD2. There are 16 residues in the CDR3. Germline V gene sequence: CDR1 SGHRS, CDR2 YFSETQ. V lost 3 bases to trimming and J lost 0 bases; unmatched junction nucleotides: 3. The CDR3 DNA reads TGCGCCAGCAGCTGGGGACTAGCGGCTAGCACAGATACGCAGTATTTT. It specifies CASSWGLAASTDTQYF.

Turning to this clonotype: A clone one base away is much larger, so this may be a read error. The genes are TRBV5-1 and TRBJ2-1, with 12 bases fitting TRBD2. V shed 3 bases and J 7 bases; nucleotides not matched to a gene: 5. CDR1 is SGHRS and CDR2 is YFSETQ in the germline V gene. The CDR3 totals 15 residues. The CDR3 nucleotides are TGCGCCAGCAGCTGCCTAGCGGGAGGGATGAATGAGCAGTTCTTC. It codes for CASSCLAGGMNEQFF.

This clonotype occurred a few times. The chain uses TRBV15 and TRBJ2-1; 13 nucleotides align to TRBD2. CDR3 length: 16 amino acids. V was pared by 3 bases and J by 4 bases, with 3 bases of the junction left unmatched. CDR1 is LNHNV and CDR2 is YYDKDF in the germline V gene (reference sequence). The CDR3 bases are TGTGCCACCAGCAGGGTACTAGCGGGAGGGTACAATGAGCAGTTCTTC. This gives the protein CATSRVLAGGYNEQFF.

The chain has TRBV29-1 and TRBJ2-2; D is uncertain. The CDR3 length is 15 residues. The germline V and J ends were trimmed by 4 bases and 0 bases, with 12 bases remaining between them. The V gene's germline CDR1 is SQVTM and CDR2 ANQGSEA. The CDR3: CSVVVSQSNTGELFF. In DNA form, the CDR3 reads TGCAGCGTTGTTGTCTCACAGTCGAACACCGGGGAGCTGTTTTTT.

The CDR3: CSAPWLAGIQYF. The CDR3 nucleotides read TGCAGTGCCCCCTGGCTAGCGGGCATTCAGTACTTC. The chain carries TRBV20-1 and TRBJ2-4; 8 nucleotides match TRBD2. CDR3 size: 12 residues. The germline CDR1 and CDR2 sequences are DFQATT and SNEGSKA (reference sequence). The J segment lost 9 bases and the V segment lost 6 bases, leaving 7 bases of the junction unmatched.

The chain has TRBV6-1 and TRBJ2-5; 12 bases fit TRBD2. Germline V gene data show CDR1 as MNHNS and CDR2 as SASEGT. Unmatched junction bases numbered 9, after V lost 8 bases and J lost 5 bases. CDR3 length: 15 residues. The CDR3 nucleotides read TGTGCCAGCCAACAGGGACTAGCGGGTGCCGAGACCCAGTACTTC. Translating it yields CASQQGLAGAETQYF.

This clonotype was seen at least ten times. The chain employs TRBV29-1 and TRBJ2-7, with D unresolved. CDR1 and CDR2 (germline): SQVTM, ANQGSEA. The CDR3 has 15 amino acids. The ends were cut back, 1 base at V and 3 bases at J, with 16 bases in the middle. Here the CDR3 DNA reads TGCAGCGTTGAAGGTGTCCACCCCGCTGGCTACGAGCAGTACTTC. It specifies CSVEGVHPAGYEQYF.

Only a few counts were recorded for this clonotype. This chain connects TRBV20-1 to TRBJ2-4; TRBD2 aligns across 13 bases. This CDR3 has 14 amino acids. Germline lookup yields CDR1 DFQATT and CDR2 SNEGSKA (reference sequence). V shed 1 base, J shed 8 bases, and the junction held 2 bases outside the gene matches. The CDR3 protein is CSARGTSGSDIQYF. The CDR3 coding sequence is TGCAGTGCTAGAGGGACTAGCGGGAGTGACATTCAGTACTTC.

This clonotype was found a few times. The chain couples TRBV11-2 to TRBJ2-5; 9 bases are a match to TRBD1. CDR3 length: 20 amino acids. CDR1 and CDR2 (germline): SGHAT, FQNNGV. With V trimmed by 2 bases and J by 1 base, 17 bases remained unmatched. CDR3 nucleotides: TGTGCCAGCAGCTTATTTGACAGGGGGTCGTTCTGGGAGGTCCAAGAGACCCAGTACTTC. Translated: CASSLFDRGSFWEVQETQYF.

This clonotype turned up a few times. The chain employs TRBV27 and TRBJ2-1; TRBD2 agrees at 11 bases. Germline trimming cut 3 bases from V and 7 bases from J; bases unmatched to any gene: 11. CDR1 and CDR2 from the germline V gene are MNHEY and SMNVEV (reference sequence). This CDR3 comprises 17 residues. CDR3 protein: CASSLDASGRRRNEQFF. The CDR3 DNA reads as TGTGCCAGCAGTTTGGACGCTAGCGGGAGGAGGAGGAATGAGCAGTTCTTC.